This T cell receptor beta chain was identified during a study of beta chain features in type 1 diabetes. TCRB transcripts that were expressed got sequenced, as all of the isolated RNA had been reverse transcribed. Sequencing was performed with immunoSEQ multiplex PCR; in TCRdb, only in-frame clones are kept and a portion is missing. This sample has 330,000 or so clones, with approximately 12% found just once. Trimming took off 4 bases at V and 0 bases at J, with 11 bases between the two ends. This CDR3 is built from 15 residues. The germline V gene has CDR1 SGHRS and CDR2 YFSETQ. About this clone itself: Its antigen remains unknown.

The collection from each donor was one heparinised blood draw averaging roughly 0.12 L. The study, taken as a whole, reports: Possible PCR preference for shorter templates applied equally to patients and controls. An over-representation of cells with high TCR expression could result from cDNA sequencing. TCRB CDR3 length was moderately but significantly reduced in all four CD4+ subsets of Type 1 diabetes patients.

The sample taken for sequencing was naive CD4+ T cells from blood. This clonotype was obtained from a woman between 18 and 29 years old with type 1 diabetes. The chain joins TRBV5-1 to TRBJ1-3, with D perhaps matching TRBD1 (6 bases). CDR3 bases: TGCGCCAGCAGCCACGACAGGACCTCTGGAAACACCATATATTTT. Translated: CASSHDRTSGNTIYF.